This T cell receptor (beta chain) comes out of a study of cytomegalovirus exposure and HLA in healthy donors. The study ran its PCR with 60 Vbeta and 13 Jbeta primers. Method: immunoSEQ multiplex PCR; TCRdb's copy keeps in-frame clones and lacks some. This sample contains roughly 75,000 clones. Points on this clone: Its target is unknown.

Study-level points and caveats: In a later analysis, TCR beta V- and J-gene trimming was associated with a missense DCLRE1C variant. Being productive about 90% or about 30% of the time was typical of most TCR beta V segments in an earlier analysis. Relative to the approximately 700-donor mean, N-insertions were reportedly fewer in an Asian-associated ancestry cluster in a later analysis.

The germline V and J ends were trimmed by 7 bases and 1 base, with 6 bases remaining between them. CDR1 is DFQATT and CDR2 is SNEGSKA in the germline V gene (reference sequence). The CDR3 sequence is 11 residues long. The source material was PBMCs. J is TRBJ2-3 and V is TRBV20-1, with D maybe TRBD1 (6 bases). This clonotype was obtained from a boy between 10 and 17 years old in good health and CMV-seronegative. Written as DNA, the CDR3 is TGCAGTGGACAGGGCACAGATACGCAGTATTTT. Translating gives CSGQGTDTQYF.